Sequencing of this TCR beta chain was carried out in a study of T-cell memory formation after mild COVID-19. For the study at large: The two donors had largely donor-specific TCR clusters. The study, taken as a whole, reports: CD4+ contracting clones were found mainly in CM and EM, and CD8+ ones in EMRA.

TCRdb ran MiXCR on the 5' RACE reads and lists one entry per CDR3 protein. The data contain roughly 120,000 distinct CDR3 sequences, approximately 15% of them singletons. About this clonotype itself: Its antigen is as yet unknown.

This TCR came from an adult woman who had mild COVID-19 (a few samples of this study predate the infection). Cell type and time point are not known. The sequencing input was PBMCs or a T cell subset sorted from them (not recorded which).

The CDR3 here is CASSSADGANVLTF. CDR3 nucleotide sequence: TGTGCCAGTAGTTCGGCAGATGGGGCCAACGTCCTGACTTTC. The chain is built from TRBV19 and TRBJ2-6; no definite D call. The CDR3 length is 14 residues. Germline assignment: CDR1 LNHDA and CDR2 SQIVND (reference sequence). V was clipped by 5 bases and J by 3 bases, with 8 bases between them.